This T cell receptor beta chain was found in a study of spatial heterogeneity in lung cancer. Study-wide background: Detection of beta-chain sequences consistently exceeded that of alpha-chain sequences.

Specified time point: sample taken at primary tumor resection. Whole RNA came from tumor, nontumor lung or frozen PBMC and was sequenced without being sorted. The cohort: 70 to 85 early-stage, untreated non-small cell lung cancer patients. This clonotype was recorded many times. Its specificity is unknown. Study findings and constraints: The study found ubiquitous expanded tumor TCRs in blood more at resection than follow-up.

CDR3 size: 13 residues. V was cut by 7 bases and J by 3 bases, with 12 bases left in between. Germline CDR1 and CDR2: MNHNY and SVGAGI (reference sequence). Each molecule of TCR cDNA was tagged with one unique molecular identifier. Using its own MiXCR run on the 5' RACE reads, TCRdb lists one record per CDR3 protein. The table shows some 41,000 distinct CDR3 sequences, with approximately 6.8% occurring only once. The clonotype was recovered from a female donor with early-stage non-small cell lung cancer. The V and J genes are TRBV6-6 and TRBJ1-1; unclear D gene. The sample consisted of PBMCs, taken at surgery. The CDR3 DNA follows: TGTGCCAGCACCCCACACACGGACACTGAAGCTTTCTTT. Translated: CASTPHTDTEAFF.